This T cell receptor (beta chain) was sequenced for a study of blood T cell repertoires in COVID-19. With V trimmed by 3 bases and J by 4 bases, 15 bases remained unmatched. The CDR3 has 21 amino acids. The germline V gene has CDR1 SGHRS and CDR2 YFSETQ. Assay used: immunoSEQ multiplex PCR; TCRdb lists only in-frame clones, some missing. Here the sample spans 100,000 to 120,000 clones, approximately 80% being singletons. The sample was peripheral blood. The TCR was taken from a woman in her 70s with acute or convalescent COVID-19. The gene calls are TRBV5-1 and TRBJ2-6; 14 bases are shared with TRBD2. The CDR3 nucleotides read TGCGCCAGCAGCTCATCTCCGGGACTAGCGGGAGCGGACGCCGGGGCCAACGTCCTGACTTTC. It yields the protein CASSSSPGLAGADAGANVLTF.